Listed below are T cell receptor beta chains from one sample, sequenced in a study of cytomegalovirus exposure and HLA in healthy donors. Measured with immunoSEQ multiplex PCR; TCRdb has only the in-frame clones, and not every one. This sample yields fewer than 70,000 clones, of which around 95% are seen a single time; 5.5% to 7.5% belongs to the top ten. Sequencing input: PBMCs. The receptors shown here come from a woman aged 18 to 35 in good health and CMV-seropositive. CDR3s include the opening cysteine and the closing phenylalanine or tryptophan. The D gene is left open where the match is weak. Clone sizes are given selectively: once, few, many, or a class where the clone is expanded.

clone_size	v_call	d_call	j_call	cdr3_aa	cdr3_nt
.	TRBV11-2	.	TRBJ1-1	CASSKGQNTEAFF	TGTGCCAGCAGCAAGGGACAGAACACTGAAGCTTTCTTT
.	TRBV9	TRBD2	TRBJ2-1	CASSVSPGGYNEQFF	TGTGCCAGCAGCGTAAGTCCGGGGGGGTACAATGAGCAGTTCTTC
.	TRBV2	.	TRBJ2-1	CASSVDSLNEQFF	TGTGCCAGCAGTGTTGACTCTTTAAATGAGCAGTTCTTC
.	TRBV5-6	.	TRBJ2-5	CASSLQGMGETQYF	TGTGCCAGCAGCTTGCAGGGAATGGGAGAGACCCAGTACTTC
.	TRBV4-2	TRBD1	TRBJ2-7	CASSLNRGYHEQYF	TGTGCCAGCAGCCTTAACAGGGGATACCACGAGCAGTACTTC
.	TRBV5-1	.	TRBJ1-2	CASSSGLEVDGYTF	TGCGCCAGCAGCTCTGGATTGGAGGTGGATGGCTACACCTTC
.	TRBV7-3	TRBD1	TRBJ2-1	CASSSTGGVYNEQFF	TGTGCCAGCAGCTCGACAGGGGGCGTCTACAATGAGCAGTTCTTC
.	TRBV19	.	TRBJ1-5	CASSIRHDNSNQPQHF	TGTGCCAGTAGTATAAGACACGACAATAGCAATCAGCCCCAGCATTTT
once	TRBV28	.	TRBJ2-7	CASSGTGFSYEQYF	TGTGCCAGCAGTGGAACCGGGTTCTCCTACGAGCAGTACTTC
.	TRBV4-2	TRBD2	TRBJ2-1	CASSQGLSGGVNEQFF	TGTGCCAGCAGCCAAGGTCTAAGCGGGGGGGTCAATGAGCAGTTCTTC
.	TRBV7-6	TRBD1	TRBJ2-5	CASSLAKKGALITGETQYF	TGTGCCAGCAGCTTAGCGAAAAAGGGGGCTCTTATTACGGGGGAGACCCAGTACTTC
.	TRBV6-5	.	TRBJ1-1	CASSYYTGRSNTEAFF	TGTGCCAGCAGTTACTATACAGGGCGATCGAACACTGAAGCTTTCTTT
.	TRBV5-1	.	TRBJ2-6	CASSQQGSGANVLTF	TGCGCCAGCAGCCAGCAGGGGTCTGGGGCCAACGTCCTGACTTTC
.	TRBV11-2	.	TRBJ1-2	CASSLDLARGYGYTF	TGTGCCAGCAGCTTAGATTTGGCCAGGGGCTATGGCTACACCTTC
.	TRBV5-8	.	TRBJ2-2	CASSQTGIRITGELFF	TGTGCCAGCAGCCAAACAGGGATTCGAATCACCGGGGAGCTGTTTTTT
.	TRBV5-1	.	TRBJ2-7	CASSLDPDYEQYF	TGCGCCAGCAGCCTGGACCCAGACTACGAGCAGTACTTC
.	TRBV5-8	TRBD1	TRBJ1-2	CASSRGQGYGYTF	TGTGCCAGCAGCAGGGGGCAAGGCTATGGCTACACCTTC